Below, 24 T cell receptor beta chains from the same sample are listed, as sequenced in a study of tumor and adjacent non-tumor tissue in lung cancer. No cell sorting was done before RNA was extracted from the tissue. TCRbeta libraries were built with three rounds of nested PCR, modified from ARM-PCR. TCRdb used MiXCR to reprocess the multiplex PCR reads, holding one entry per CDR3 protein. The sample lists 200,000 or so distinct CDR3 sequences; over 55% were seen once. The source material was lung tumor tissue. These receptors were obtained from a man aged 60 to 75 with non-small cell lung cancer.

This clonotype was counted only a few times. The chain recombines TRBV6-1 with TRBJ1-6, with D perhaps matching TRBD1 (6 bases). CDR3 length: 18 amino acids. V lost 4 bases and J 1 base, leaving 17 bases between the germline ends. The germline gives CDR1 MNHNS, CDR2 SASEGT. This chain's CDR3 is CASSGIAGERSYNSPLHF. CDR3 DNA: TGTGCCAGCAGTGGTATCGCAGGGGAGAGGTCCTATAATTCACCCCTCCACTTT.

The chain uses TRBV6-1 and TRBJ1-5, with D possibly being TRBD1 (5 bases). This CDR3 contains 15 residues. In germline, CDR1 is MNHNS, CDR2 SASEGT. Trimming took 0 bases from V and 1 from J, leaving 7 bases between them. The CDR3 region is CASSEAGVSNQPQHF. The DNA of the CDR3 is TGTGCCAGCAGTGAAGCAGGGGTGAGCAATCAGCCCCAGCATTTT.

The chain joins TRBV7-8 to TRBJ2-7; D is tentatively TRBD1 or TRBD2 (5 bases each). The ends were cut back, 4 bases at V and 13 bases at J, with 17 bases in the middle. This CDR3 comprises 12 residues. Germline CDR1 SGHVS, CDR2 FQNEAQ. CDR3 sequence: CASSSGTEMDYF. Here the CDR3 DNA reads TGTGCCAGCAGCTCCGGGACGGAGATGGATTACTTC.

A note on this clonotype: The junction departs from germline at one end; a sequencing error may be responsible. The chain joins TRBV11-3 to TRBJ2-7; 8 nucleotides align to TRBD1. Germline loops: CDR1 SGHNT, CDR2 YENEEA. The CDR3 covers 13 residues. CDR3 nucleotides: TGTGCCAGCAGCCCGCGGGACAGGAACGAGCAGTATTTC. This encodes CASSPRDRNEQYF.

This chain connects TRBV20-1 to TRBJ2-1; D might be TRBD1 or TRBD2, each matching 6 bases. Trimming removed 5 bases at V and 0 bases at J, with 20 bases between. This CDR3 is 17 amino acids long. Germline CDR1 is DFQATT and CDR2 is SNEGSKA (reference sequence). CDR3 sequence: CSAGGPGVGPSYNEQFF. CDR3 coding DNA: TGCAGTGCTGGGGGGCCGGGCGTCGGGCCCTCCTACAATGAGCAGTTCTTC.

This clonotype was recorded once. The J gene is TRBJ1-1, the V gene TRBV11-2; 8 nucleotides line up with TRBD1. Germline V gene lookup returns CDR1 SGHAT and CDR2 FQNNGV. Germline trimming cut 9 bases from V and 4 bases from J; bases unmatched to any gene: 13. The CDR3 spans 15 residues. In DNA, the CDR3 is TGTGCCAGTAGATTCACCGGGACAGGTGCCACTGAAGCTTTCTTT. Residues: CASRFTGTGATEAFF.

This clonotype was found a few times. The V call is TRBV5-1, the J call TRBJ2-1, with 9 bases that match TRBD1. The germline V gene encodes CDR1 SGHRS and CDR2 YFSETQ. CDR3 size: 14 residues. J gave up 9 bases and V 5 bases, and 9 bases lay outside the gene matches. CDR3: CASRTGTGSSEQFF. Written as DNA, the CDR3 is TGCGCCAGCAGGACCGGGACAGGGTCAAGTGAGCAGTTCTTC.

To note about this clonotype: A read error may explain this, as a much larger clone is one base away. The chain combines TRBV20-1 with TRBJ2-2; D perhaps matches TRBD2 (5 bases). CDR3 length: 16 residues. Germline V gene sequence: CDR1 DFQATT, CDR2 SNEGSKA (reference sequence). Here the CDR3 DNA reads TGCAGTGCTAGAGATGGACGCCGGACGAACACCGGGGAGCTGTATTTT. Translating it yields CSARDGRRTNTGELYF.

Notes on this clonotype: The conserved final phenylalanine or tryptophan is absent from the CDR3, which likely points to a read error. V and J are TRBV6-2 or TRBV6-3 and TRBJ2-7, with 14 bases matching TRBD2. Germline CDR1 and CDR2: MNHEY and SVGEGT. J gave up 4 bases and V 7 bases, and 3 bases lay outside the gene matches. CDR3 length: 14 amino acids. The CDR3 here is CASTWTSGRYEQYL. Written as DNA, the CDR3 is TGTGCCAGCACCTGGACTAGCGGGAGGTACGAGCAGTACTTA.

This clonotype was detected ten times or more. The CDR3 loop is CASRSWGNGYTF. The CDR3, as DNA: TGTGCCAGTCGTTCTTGGGGAAATGGCTACACCTTC. The chain is built from TRBV11-2 and TRBJ1-2; D call uncertain. The CDR3 is 12 residues long. Germline lookup yields CDR1 SGHAT and CDR2 FQNNGV. Trimming left V 9 bases short and J 6 bases short, with 14 bases between. The complete variable domain, with remaining parts taken from reference TRBV11-2 and TRBJ1-2, reads EAGVAQSPRYKIIEKRQSVAFWCNPISGHATLYWYQQILGQGPKLLIQFQNNGVVDDSQLPKDRFSAERLKGVDSTLKIQPAKLEDSAVYLCASRSWGNGYTFGSGTRLTVV.

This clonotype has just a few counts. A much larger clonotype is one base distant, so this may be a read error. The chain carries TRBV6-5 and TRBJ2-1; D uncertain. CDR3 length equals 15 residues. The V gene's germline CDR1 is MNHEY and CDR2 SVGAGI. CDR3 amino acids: CASSYDRSSYDEQFF. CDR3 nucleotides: TGTGCCAGCAGTTACGACCGGAGCTCCTACGATGAGCAGTTCTTC.

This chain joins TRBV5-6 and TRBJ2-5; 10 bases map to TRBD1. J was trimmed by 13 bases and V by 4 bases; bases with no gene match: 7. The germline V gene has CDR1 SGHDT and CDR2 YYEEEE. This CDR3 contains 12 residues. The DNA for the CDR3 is TGTGCCAGCAGCCGGACAGGGGGAGCCCGGTACTTC. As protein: CASSRTGGARYF.

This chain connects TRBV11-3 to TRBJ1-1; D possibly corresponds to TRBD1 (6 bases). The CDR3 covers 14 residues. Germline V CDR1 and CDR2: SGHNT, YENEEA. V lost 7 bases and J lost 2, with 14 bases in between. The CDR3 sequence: CASITRGDNTEAFF. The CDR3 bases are TGTGCCAGCATCACGAGGGGGGATAACACTGAAGCTTTCTTT.

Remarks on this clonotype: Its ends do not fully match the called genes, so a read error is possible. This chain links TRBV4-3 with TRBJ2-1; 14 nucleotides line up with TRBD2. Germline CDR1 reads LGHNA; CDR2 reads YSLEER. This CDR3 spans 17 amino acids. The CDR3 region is CASILGLAGVRDKEQFF. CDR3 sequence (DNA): TGCGCCAGCATCCTGGGACTAGCGGGAGTGCGCGACAAAGAGCAGTTCTTC.

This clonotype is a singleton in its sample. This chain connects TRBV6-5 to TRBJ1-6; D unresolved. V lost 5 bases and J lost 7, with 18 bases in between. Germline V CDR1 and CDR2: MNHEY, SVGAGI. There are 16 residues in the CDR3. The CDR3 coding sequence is TGTGCCAGCAGTCTACTGGGAACCATGGGCAATTCACCCCTCCACTTT. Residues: CASSLLGTMGNSPLHF.

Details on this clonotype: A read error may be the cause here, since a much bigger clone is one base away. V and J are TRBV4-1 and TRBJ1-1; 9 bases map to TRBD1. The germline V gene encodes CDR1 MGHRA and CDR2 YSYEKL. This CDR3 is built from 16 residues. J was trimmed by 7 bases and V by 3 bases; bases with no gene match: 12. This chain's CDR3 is CASSQRTGVRVDEAFF. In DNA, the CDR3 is TGCGCCAGCAGCCAGCGGACAGGGGTAAGAGTGGATGAAGCTTTCTTT.

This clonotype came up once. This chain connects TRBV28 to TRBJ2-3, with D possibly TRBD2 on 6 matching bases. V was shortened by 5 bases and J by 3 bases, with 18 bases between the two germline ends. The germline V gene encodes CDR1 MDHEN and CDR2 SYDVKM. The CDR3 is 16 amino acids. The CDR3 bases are TGTGCCAGCAGTATCGGCAGGTACAGCGGGACAGATACGCAGTATTTT. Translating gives CASSIGRYSGTDTQYF. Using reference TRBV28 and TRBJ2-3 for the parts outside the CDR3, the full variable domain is DVKVTQSSRYLVKRTGEKVFLECVQDMDHENMFWYRQDPGLGLRLIYFSYDVKMKEKGDIPEGYSVSREKKERFSLILESASTNQTSMYLCASSIGRYSGTDTQYFGPGTRLTVL.

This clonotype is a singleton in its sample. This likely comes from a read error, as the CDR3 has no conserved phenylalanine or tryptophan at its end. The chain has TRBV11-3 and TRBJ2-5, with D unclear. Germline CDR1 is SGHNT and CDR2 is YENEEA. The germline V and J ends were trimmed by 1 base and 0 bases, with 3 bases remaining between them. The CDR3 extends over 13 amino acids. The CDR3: CASSLGNQETQYL. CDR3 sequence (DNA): TGTGCCAGCAGCTTAGGGAACCAAGAGACCCAGTACTTA.

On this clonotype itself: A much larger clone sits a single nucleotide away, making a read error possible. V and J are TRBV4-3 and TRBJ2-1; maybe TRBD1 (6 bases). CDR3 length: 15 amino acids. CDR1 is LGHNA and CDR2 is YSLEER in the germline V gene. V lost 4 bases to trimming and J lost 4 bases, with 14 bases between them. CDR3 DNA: TGCGCCAGCAGCCTAGAAACTACAGGGTACAATGAGCAGTTCTTC. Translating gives CASSLETTGYNEQFF.

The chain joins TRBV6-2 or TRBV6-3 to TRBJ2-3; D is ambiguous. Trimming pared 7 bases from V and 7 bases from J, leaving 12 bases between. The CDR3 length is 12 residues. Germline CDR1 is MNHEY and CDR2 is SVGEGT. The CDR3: CASKKPANTQYF. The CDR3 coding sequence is TGTGCCAGCAAAAAACCGGCGAATACGCAGTATTTT.

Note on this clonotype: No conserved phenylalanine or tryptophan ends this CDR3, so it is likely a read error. This chain's CDR3 is CTSSPGGTGDYYGYTI. The DNA of the CDR3 is TGCACCAGCAGCCCCGGTGGAACAGGGGACTACTATGGCTACACCATC. V gene TRBV4-1 combines with J gene TRBJ1-2, with 7 positions matching TRBD1. CDR1 is MGHRA, CDR2 YSYEKL, per germline. This CDR3 is 16 amino acids long.

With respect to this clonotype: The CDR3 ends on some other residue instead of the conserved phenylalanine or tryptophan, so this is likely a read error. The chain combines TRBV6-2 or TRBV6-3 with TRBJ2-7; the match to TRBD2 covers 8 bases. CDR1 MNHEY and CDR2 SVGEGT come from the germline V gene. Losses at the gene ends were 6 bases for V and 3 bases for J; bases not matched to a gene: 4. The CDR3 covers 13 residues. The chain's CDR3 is CASRREAFYEQYS. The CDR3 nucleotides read TGTGCCAGCAGGCGGGAGGCCTTCTACGAGCAGTACTCC.

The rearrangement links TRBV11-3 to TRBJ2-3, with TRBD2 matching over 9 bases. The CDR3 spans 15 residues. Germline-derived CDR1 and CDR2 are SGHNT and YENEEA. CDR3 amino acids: CGSSLSGGSTDTQYF. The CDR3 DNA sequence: TGTGGAAGCAGCCTTAGCGGGGGCAGCACAGATACGCAGTATTTT.

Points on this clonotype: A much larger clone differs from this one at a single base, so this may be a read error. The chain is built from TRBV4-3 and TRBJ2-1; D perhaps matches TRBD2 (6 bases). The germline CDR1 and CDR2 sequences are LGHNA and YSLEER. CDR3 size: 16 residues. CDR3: CASSHSAGSSYKEQFF. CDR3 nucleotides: TGCGCCAGCAGCCACTCGGCGGGGAGCTCCTACAAAGAGCAGTTCTTC.